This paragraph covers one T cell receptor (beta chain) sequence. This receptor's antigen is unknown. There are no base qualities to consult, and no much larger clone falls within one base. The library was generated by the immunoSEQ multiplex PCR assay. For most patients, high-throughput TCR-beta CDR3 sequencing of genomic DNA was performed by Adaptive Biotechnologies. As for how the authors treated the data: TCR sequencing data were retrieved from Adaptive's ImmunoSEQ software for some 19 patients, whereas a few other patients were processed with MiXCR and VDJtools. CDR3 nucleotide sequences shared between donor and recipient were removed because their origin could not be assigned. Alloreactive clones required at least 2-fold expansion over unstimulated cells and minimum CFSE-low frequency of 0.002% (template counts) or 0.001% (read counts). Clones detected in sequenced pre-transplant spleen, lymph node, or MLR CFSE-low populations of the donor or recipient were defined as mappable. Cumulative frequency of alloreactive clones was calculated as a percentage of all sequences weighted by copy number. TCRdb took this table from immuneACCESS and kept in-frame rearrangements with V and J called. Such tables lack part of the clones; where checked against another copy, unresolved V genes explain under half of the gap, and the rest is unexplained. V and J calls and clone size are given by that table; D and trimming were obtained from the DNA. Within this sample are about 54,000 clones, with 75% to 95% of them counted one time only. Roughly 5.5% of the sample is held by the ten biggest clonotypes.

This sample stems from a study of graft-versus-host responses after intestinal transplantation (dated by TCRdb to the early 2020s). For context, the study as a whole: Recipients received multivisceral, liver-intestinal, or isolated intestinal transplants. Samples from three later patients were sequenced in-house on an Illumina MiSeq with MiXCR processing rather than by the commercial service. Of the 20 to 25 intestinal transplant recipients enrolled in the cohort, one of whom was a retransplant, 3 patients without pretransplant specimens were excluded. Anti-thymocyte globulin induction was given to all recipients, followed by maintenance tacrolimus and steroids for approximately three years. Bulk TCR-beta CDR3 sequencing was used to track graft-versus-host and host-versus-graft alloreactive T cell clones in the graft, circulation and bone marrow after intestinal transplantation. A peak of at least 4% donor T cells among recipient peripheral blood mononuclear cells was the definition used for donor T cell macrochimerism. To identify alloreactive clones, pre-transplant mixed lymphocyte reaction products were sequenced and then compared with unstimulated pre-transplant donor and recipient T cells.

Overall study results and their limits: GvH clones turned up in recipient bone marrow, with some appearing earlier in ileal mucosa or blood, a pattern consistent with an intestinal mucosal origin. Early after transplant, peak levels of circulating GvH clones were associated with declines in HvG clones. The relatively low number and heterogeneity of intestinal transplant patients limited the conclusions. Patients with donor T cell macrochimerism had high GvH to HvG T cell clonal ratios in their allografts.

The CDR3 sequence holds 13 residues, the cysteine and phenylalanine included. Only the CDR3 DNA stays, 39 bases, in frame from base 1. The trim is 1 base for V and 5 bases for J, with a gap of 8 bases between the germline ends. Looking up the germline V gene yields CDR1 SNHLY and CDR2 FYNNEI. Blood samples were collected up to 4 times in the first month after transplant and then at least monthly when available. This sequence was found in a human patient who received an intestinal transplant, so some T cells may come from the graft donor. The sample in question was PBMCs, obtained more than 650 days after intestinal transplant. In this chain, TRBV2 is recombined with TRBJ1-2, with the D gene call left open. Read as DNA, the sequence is TGTGCCAGCAGTGAAGGGCAGTTATATGGCTACACCTTC. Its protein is CASSEGQLYGYTF.